The 8 T cell receptor beta chains presented below share a single source sample, sequenced in a study of OX40 agonist ivuxolimab in advanced cancers. This table comes from immunoSEQ multiplex PCR, and its TCRdb copy is limited to in-frame clones, with some not included. The repertoire has around 75,000 clones, roughly 89% of them found once; the top ten carry approximately 2.3%. The specimen comprised CD4+ or CD8+ T cells sorted from blood, sampled in a trial of the OX40 agonist ivuxolimab. The receptors originated from an adult with an advanced solid tumor such as melanoma, head and neck, liver or kidney cancer.

The chain uses TRBV7-2 and TRBJ1-1; 8 bases match TRBD1. The CDR3 has 16 residues. Per germline, CDR1 SGHTA and CDR2 FQGNSA. With V trimmed by 5 bases and J by 1 base, 9 bases remained unmatched. CDR3 nucleotide sequence: TGTGCCAGCAGCCCCCCCCAGGGGGCGGGGAACACTGAAGCTTTCTTT. It is translated as CASSPPQGAGNTEAFF.

This clone has a single count. The chain recombines TRBV7-2 with TRBJ1-5, with D possibly being TRBD1 (5 bases). CDR1 is SGHTA and CDR2 is FQGNSA in the germline V gene. V was pared by 1 base and J by 6 bases, with 13 bases between. This CDR3 spans 15 amino acids. In DNA form, the CDR3 reads TGTGCCAGCAGCTTAGAAGCCAGGGTGGCTCAGCCCCAGCATTTT. Amino acids: CASSLEARVAQPQHF.

The V call is TRBV29-1, the J call TRBJ1-5; possible D gene TRBD1, 5 bases. This CDR3 has 13 amino acids. The V end lost 3 bases, the J end lost 5 bases, and 11 bases lay between the germline ends. CDR1 SQVTM and CDR2 ANQGSEA come from the germline V gene. The CDR3 reads CSVDQGGDQPQHF. The CDR3 DNA reads TGCAGCGTTGATCAGGGTGGGGATCAGCCCCAGCATTTT.

V and J are TRBV12-2 and TRBJ1-2; the table assigns TRBD1, which was not confirmed against the DNA. TRBV12-2 is termed a pseudogene. The CDR3 consists of 16 residues. CDR3 sequence (DNA): TGTGCAAGTCGCTTAGACGGACACGGCGTCATCTATGGCTACACCTTC. Protein: CASRLDGHGVIYGYTF.

This sequence joins TRBV10-3 and TRBJ1-2; 8 nucleotides line up with TRBD1. Trimming cost V 8 bases and J 0 bases; bases outside gene matches: 5. Germline-derived CDR1 and CDR2 are ENHRY and SYGVKD. The CDR3 sequence is 14 residues long. CDR3 residues: CAIGTGNSNYGYTF. In DNA form, the CDR3 reads TGTGCCATCGGGACAGGAAATTCTAACTATGGCTACACCTTC.

V is TRBV30 and J is TRBJ2-1; 8 bases match TRBD1. Germline CDR1 and CDR2: GTSNPN and SVGIG (reference sequence). The CDR3 sequence is 14 residues long. V lost 1 base to trimming and J lost 8 bases; unmatched junction nucleotides: 7. CDR3 in DNA: TGTGCCTGGAGTGCCGGGACAGGTTTTTATGAGCAGTTCTTC. Its protein is CAWSAGTGFYEQFF.

V gene TRBV29-1 combines with J gene TRBJ2-7; perhaps TRBD1 as D (6 bases). The CDR3 totals 14 residues. Germline CDR1 reads SQVTM; CDR2 reads ANQGSEA. With 4 bases removed from V and 2 bases from J, the gap between germline ends came to 15 bases. CDR3 residues: CSVAPLTGTYEQYF. The CDR3 DNA is TGCAGCGTTGCTCCGCTCACAGGGACCTACGAGCAGTACTTC.

This chain connects TRBV7-6 to TRBJ2-7; possibly TRBD2 for D (5 bases). This CDR3 spans 14 amino acids. V was clipped by 5 bases and J by 2 bases, with 13 bases between them. The germline gives CDR1 SGHVS, CDR2 FNYEAQ. CDR3: CASSASTGTYEQYF. The CDR3 DNA reads TGTGCCAGCAGCGCTAGCACCGGGACCTACGAGCAGTACTTC.